This T cell receptor (beta chain) was found in a study of blood T cell repertoires in COVID-19. On the study more broadly: The origin of the acute and convalescent COVID-19 samples was the United States, Italy and Spain.

Germline CDR1 and CDR2: LGHDT and YNNKEL (reference sequence). V shed 1 base and J shed 3 bases, with 7 bases lying between them. The CDR3 is made up of 13 amino acids. Sequencing was performed with immunoSEQ multiplex PCR; in TCRdb, only in-frame clones are kept and a portion is missing. This table holds approximately 380,000 clones, roughly nine tenths found once. The chain couples TRBV3-1 (or the pseudogene TRBV3-2) to TRBJ2-7; TRBD2 might be the D (6 bases). The TCR comes from a middle-aged woman who had been exposed to COVID-19. The sequenced material came from PBMCs or T cells enriched from blood (not recorded which). This chain's CDR3 is CASSQVTSYEQYF. CDR3 coding DNA: TGTGCCAGCAGCCAAGTGACTAGCTACGAGCAGTACTTC.